The rows below give T cell receptor beta chains drawn from one sample of a study of blood T cells in healthy people across ages. TCRdb reprocessed the 5' RACE reads with MiXCR, giving one entry per CDR3 protein. The sample lists around 800,000 distinct CDR3 sequences, 35% to 60% seen once, with about a sixth in the top ten. Sequences were obtained from blood. The receptors were gathered from a man older than 75 in good health. The CDR3 runs from the conserved cysteine through the conserved F or W. The D gene is left open where the match is weak. For some rows the clone size is stated as once, few or many, or as a class when expanded; others skip it.

D gene	CDR3 length	J gene	clone size	V gene	CDR3 protein	CDR3 DNA
NA	15	TRBJ2-7	few	TRBV9	CASSVYRDGGYEQYF	TGTGCCAGCAGCGTGTACCGGGACGGAGGCTACGAGCAGTACTTC
TRBD2	18	TRBJ2-2	NA	TRBV15	CATSRDSLAGAGTGELFF	TGTGCCACCAGCAGAGATTCGCTAGCGGGAGCGGGCACCGGGGAGCTGTTTTTT
TRBD1	15	TRBJ2-5	NA	TRBV14	CVSSDKDRGGETQYF	TGTGTCAGCAGCGACAAAGACAGGGGTGGAGAGACCCAGTACTTC
TRBD2	15	TRBJ2-3	once	TRBV20-1	CSARASGRSTDTQYF	TGCAGTGCTAGAGCTAGCGGGAGGAGCACAGATACGCAGTATTTT
NA	11	TRBJ2-5	many	TRBV12-3/TRBV12-4	CASGMQETQYF	TGTGCTTCGGGGATGCAAGAGACCCAGTACTTC
TRBD1	13	TRBJ2-7	NA	TRBV6-2/TRBV6-3	CASRRDRVSEQYF	TGTGCCAGCAGAAGGGACAGGGTAAGCGAGCAGTACTTC
NA	16	TRBJ2-2	NA	TRBV15	CATSRDYSPNTGELFF	TGTGCCACCAGCAGAGATTATAGCCCGAACACCGGGGAGCTGTTTTTT
TRBD2	16	TRBJ2-1	NA	TRBV28	CASSSARLAGVNEQFF	TGTGCCAGCAGTTCCGCCCGACTAGCGGGAGTCAATGAGCAGTTCTTC
TRBD1	14	TRBJ1-4	many	TRBV7-2	CASSYRGRDEKLFF	TGTGCCAGCAGCTATAGGGGGCGGGATGAAAAACTGTTTTTT
NA	12	TRBJ1-2	many	TRBV12-3/TRBV12-4	CASSVQSYGYTF	TGTGCCAGCAGTGTACAGAGCTATGGCTACACCTTC
TRBD1	15	TRBJ1-1	NA	TRBV9	CASTTTTGGITEAFF	TGTGCCAGCACCACCACGACAGGGGGTATTACTGAAGCTTTCTTT
NA	15	TRBJ2-3	NA	TRBV15	CATSRGSGPTDTRYF	TGTGCCACCAGCAGAGGCTCCGGGCCCACAGACACGCGGTATTTT
TRBD2	15	TRBJ2-2	few	TRBV27	CASSQSGTHTGELFF	TGTGCCAGCAGTCAGAGCGGGACCCACACCGGGGAGCTGTTTTTT
NA	16	TRBJ2-5	NA	TRBV4-3	CASSQDHFTVTNGQYF	TGCGCCAGCAGCCAAGACCACTTTACGGTAACCAATGGGCAGTACTTC
TRBD2	18	TRBJ2-7	NA	TRBV7-8	CASSLLETSGSSSYEQYF	TGTGCCAGCAGCTTATTGGAGACTAGCGGGAGTTCCTCCTACGAGCAGTACTTC
NA	15	TRBJ2-7	NA	TRBV6-5	CASSKTPGGSYEQYF	TGTGCCAGCAGTAAAACCCCCGGGGGATCCTACGAGCAGTACTTC
NA	13	TRBJ2-1	NA	TRBV28	CASSVGSSFEQFF	TGTGCCAGCAGTGTGGGTAGTAGCTTTGAACAGTTCTTC
NA	15	TRBJ1-1	once	TRBV10-3	CAISDPARANTEAFF	TGTGCCATCAGTGACCCGGCACGGGCTAACACTGAAGCTTTCTTT
NA	16	TRBJ2-7	NA	TRBV28	CASSVSRGPLMNEQYF	TGTGCCAGCAGTGTATCTCGGGGGCCACTTATGAATGAGCAGTACTTC
NA	13	TRBJ1-5	NA	TRBV5-1	CASSLDGFQPQHF	TGCGCCAGCAGCTTGGATGGGTTTCAGCCCCAGCATTTT
TRBD2	15	TRBJ2-7	NA	TRBV12-5	CASGLVGRALAEQYF	TGTGCTAGTGGCCTCGTGGGGAGGGCCTTGGCCGAGCAGTACTTC
NA	14	TRBJ2-5	few	TRBV29-1	CSVEQIGLRGEQYF	TGCAGCGTTGAACAAATCGGACTTAGGGGGGAGCAGTACTTC
NA	14	TRBJ2-1	NA	TRBV7-3	CASSLRGGRDEQFF	TGTGCCAGCAGTTTGAGGGGGGGCCGAGATGAGCAGTTCTTC
NA	13	TRBJ1-1	NA	TRBV28	CASDQWGSTEAFF	TGTGCCAGCGACCAATGGGGGAGCACTGAAGCTTTCTTT
NA	15	TRBJ2-1	few	TRBV7-3	CASSQQGGLIDEQFF	TGTGCCAGCAGCCAGCAGGGCGGTTTAATCGATGAGCAGTTCTTC
TRBD1	17	TRBJ1-2	NA	TRBV7-2	CASSFGGTGQANYGYTF	TGTGCCAGCAGCTTCGGCGGGACAGGGCAAGCTAACTATGGCTACACCTTC
TRBD1	15	TRBJ2-3	NA	TRBV5-1	CASSLAGTVQDTQYF	TGCGCCAGCAGCTTGGCCGGGACAGTTCAGGATACGCAGTATTTT
TRBD2	16	TRBJ2-3	NA	TRBV15	CATSRALAARTDTQYF	TGTGCCACCAGCAGAGCACTAGCGGCCCGCACAGATACGCAGTATTTT
NA	16	TRBJ2-4	NA	TRBV5-5	CASSAEDGIAKNIQYF	TGTGCCAGCAGCGCTGAGGACGGAATAGCCAAAAACATTCAGTACTTC
NA	14	TRBJ2-5	few	TRBV5-1	CASSLWDTQETQYF	TGCGCCAGCAGCTTATGGGACACCCAAGAGACCCAGTACTTC
NA	14	TRBJ2-7	many	TRBV7-2	CASSLRRGTYEQYF	TGTGCCAGCAGTTTGCGCAGGGGCACCTACGAGCAGTACTTC
TRBD1	15	TRBJ2-5	NA	TRBV6-5	CASSYSGTGVETQYF	TGTGCCAGCAGTTACTCTGGGACAGGGGTAGAGACCCAGTACTTC
TRBD2	16	TRBJ2-3	few	TRBV5-1	CASSLMVAGDTDTQYF	TGCGCCAGCAGCTTGATGGTAGCGGGAGACACAGATACGCAGTATTTT
NA	13	TRBJ2-7	few	TRBV2	CASSLELDYEQYF	TGTGCCAGCAGTCTGGAGTTAGACTACGAGCAGTACTTC
NA	17	TRBJ2-5	few	TRBV7-2	CASSPVVSARGRETQYF	TGTGCCAGCAGCCCCGTAGTAAGCGCAAGGGGAAGAGAGACCCAGTACTTC
TRBD1	13	TRBJ1-6	NA	TRBV30	CAWSGDRGSPLHF	TGTGCCTGGAGTGGGGACAGGGGTTCACCCCTCCACTTT